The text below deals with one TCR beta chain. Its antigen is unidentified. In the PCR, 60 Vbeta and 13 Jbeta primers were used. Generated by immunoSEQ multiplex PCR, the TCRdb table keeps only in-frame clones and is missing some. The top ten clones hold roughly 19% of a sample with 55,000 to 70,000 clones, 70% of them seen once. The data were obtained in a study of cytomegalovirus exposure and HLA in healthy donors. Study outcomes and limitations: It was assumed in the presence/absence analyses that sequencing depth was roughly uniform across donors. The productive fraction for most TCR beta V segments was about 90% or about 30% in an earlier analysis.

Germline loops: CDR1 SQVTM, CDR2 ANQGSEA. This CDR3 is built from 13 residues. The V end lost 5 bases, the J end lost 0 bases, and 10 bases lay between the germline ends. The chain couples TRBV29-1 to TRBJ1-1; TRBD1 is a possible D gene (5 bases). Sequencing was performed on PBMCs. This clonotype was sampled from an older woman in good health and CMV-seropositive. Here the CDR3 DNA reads TGCAGCGTTACGGAGGGGATGAACACTGAAGCTTTCTTT. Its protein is CSVTEGMNTEAFF.